These T cell receptor beta chains were read from a single sample in a study of T-cell reconstitution after alpha-beta-depleted transplantation in children. TCRdb re-analysed the PCR reads in MiXCR, keeping a single row per CDR3 protein. The sample has roughly 500,000 distinct CDR3 sequences, around 20% seen once; the top ten hold less than 4%. The sequenced sample was PBMCs from the stem cell graft donor, obtained from the stem cell graft. The receptor source for this set is a human donor who donated a stem cell graft to a child with acute lymphoblastic leukemia. Each CDR3 is given with its conserved first and last residue. Fields, in order: clone size, CDR3 length, V gene, J gene, D gene, CDR3 protein, CDR3 DNA. The D gene is left open where the match is weak. Rows may omit the clone size; those that give it use once, few, many or a size class.

abundance: .
len: 15
v_gene: TRBV29-1
j_gene: TRBJ2-1
d_gene: TRBD1
CDR3aa: CSVESRQGRYNEQFF
CDR3nt: TGCAGCGTTGAATCCAGACAGGGGAGGTACAATGAGCAGTTCTTC

abundance: many
len: 16
v_gene: TRBV7-2
j_gene: TRBJ2-7
d_gene: TRBD2
CDR3aa: CASSLVLADPVYEQYF
CDR3nt: TGTGCCAGCAGCTTAGTGCTAGCGGACCCTGTCTACGAGCAGTACTTC

abundance: .
len: 16
v_gene: TRBV9
j_gene: TRBJ2-3
d_gene: TRBD2
CDR3aa: CASSFPRTSSTDTQYF
CDR3nt: TGTGCCAGCAGCTTTCCCAGGACTAGCAGCACAGATACGCAGTATTTT

abundance: few
len: 15
v_gene: TRBV5-1
j_gene: TRBJ2-3
d_gene: .
CDR3aa: CASSLVGGDFDTQYF
CDR3nt: TGCGCCAGCAGCTTGGTGGGGGGAGATTTCGATACGCAGTATTTT

abundance: .
len: 14
v_gene: TRBV2
j_gene: TRBJ2-7
d_gene: .
CDR3aa: CASRRETGPWEQYF
CDR3nt: TGTGCCAGCAGGAGGGAGACAGGCCCGTGGGAGCAGTACTTC

abundance: few
len: 19
v_gene: TRBV5-1
j_gene: TRBJ2-1
d_gene: TRBD2
CDR3aa: CASSLVLAGVYSSYNEQFF
CDR3nt: TGCGCCAGCAGCTTGGTTCTAGCGGGAGTGTACAGCTCCTACAATGAGCAGTTCTTC

abundance: .
len: 15
v_gene: TRBV20-1
j_gene: TRBJ2-3
d_gene: .
CDR3aa: CCASLDNQFWDTQYF
CDR3nt: TGCTGTGCTAGTCTGGACAACCAATTTTGGGATACGCAGTATTTT

abundance: few
len: 12
v_gene: TRBV3-1
j_gene: TRBJ1-1
d_gene: TRBD1
CDR3aa: CASSQDRRVTFF
CDR3nt: TGTGCCAGCAGCCAGGACAGGAGGGTGACTTTCTTT

abundance: few
len: 14
v_gene: TRBV9
j_gene: TRBJ2-1
d_gene: TRBD2
CDR3aa: CASSVGAGNDEQFF
CDR3nt: TGTGCCAGCAGCGTGGGAGCGGGGAACGATGAGCAGTTCTTC

abundance: few
len: 15
v_gene: TRBV7-9
j_gene: TRBJ2-7
d_gene: .
CDR3aa: CASSRPGAAAYEQYF
CDR3nt: TGTGCCAGCAGCCGACCGGGGGCGGCAGCCTACGAGCAGTACTTC

abundance: .
len: 14
v_gene: TRBV12-3/TRBV12-4
j_gene: TRBJ1-1
d_gene: .
CDR3aa: CASSLVGRITEAFF
CDR3nt: TGTGCCAGCAGTTTGGTCGGCAGGATAACTGAAGCTTTCTTT

abundance: few
len: 14
v_gene: TRBV20-1
j_gene: TRBJ2-3
d_gene: .
CDR3aa: CSARGGGARGTQYF
CDR3nt: TGCAGTGCTAGAGGAGGGGGGGCGCGGGGTACGCAGTATTTT

abundance: many
len: 15
v_gene: TRBV5-1
j_gene: TRBJ2-3
d_gene: .
CDR3aa: CASSLMGLLTDTQYF
CDR3nt: TGCGCCAGCAGCTTGATGGGACTCCTGACAGATACGCAGTATTTT

abundance: few
len: 14
v_gene: TRBV20-1
j_gene: TRBJ2-1
d_gene: TRBD2
CDR3aa: CSVPGLADYNEQFF
CDR3nt: TGCAGTGTCCCGGGACTAGCGGACTACAATGAGCAGTTCTTC

abundance: once
len: 15
v_gene: TRBV3-1
j_gene: TRBJ2-7
d_gene: TRBD2
CDR3aa: CASTLGLAGEFEQYF
CDR3nt: TGTGCCAGCACCCTGGGACTAGCGGGAGAGTTCGAGCAGTACTTC

abundance: .
len: 14
v_gene: TRBV5-1
j_gene: TRBJ2-3
d_gene: .
CDR3aa: CASSSSRYADTQYF
CDR3nt: TGCGCCAGCAGCTCATCAAGGTACGCAGATACGCAGTATTTT

abundance: .
len: 13
v_gene: TRBV25-1
j_gene: TRBJ2-7
d_gene: .
CDR3aa: CASSEGGVYEQYF
CDR3nt: TGTGCCAGCAGTGAAGGGGGTGTGTACGAGCAGTACTTC

abundance: .
len: 16
v_gene: TRBV21-1
j_gene: TRBJ2-5
d_gene: .
CDR3aa: CASSKGKRGPQETQYF
CDR3nt: TGTGCCAGCAGCAAAGGGAAAAGGGGGCCCCAAGAGACCCAGTACTTC

abundance: few
len: 15
v_gene: TRBV18
j_gene: TRBJ1-1
d_gene: TRBD1
CDR3aa: CASSPDVQGVPEAFF
CDR3nt: TGTGCCAGCTCACCGGACGTGCAGGGGGTCCCTGAAGCTTTCTTT

abundance: few
len: 15
v_gene: TRBV6-5
j_gene: TRBJ1-1
d_gene: .
CDR3aa: CASSYVRTANTEAFF
CDR3nt: TGTGCCAGCAGTTACGTAAGGACAGCGAACACTGAAGCTTTCTTT

abundance: once
len: 13
v_gene: TRBV9
j_gene: TRBJ1-5
d_gene: .
CDR3aa: CASSLDNNQPQHF
CDR3nt: TGTGCCAGCAGCTTGGACAACAATCAGCCCCAGCATTTT

abundance: few
len: 15
v_gene: TRBV7-9
j_gene: TRBJ1-1
d_gene: .
CDR3aa: CASSFGPDLNTEAFF
CDR3nt: TGTGCCAGCAGCTTCGGGCCAGATTTGAACACTGAAGCTTTCTTT

abundance: .
len: 17
v_gene: TRBV7-3
j_gene: TRBJ1-1
d_gene: .
CDR3aa: CASSLGEREGSNTEAFF
CDR3nt: TGTGCCAGCAGCTTAGGGGAGAGGGAGGGGTCGAACACTGAAGCTTTCTTT

abundance: .
len: 15
v_gene: TRBV4-1
j_gene: TRBJ1-2
d_gene: .
CDR3aa: CASSFKGGENYGYTF
CDR3nt: TGCGCCAGCAGTTTTAAGGGAGGGGAAAACTATGGCTACACCTTC

abundance: few
len: 15
v_gene: TRBV20-1
j_gene: TRBJ2-7
d_gene: .
CDR3aa: CSARESTVPPYEQYF
CDR3nt: TGCAGTGCTAGAGAATCGACAGTGCCCCCCTACGAGCAGTACTTC

abundance: few
len: 13
v_gene: TRBV27
j_gene: TRBJ1-1
d_gene: .
CDR3aa: CASSPKPSTEAFF
CDR3nt: TGTGCCAGCAGCCCAAAACCCAGTACTGAAGCTTTCTTT

abundance: .
len: 14
v_gene: TRBV20-1
j_gene: TRBJ2-7
d_gene: TRBD2
CDR3aa: CSAALGGRMYEQYF
CDR3nt: TGCAGTGCTGCCTTGGGCGGGAGGATGTACGAGCAGTACTTC

abundance: .
len: 15
v_gene: TRBV14
j_gene: TRBJ2-5
d_gene: .
CDR3aa: CASSQVWSGQETQYF
CDR3nt: TGTGCCAGCAGCCAAGTATGGTCAGGACAAGAGACCCAGTACTTC

abundance: few
len: 14
v_gene: TRBV12-3/TRBV12-4
j_gene: TRBJ1-5
d_gene: .
CDR3aa: CASSTGEGRGAQHF
CDR3nt: TGTGCCAGCAGTACCGGTGAGGGGAGGGGAGCCCAGCATTTT

abundance: many
len: 13
v_gene: TRBV5-1
j_gene: TRBJ1-5
d_gene: .
CDR3aa: CASSLALGQPQHF
CDR3nt: TGCGCCAGCAGCTTGGCCCTTGGCCAGCCCCAGCATTTT

abundance: .
len: 15
v_gene: TRBV11-2
j_gene: TRBJ1-1
d_gene: TRBD1
CDR3aa: CASSLHRGPNTEAFF
CDR3nt: TGTGCCAGCAGCTTGCACAGGGGGCCTAACACTGAAGCTTTCTTT

abundance: .
len: 12
v_gene: TRBV6-5
j_gene: TRBJ2-1
d_gene: .
CDR3aa: CASSPQGRVLVF
CDR3nt: TGTGCCAGCAGCCCGCAGGGGCGGGTTCTGGTCTTC

abundance: few
len: 15
v_gene: TRBV20-1
j_gene: TRBJ2-5
d_gene: .
CDR3aa: CSANARNMVQGAQYF
CDR3nt: TGCAGTGCTAACGCCCGTAACATGGTCCAAGGAGCCCAGTACTTC

abundance: few
len: 18
v_gene: TRBV5-1
j_gene: TRBJ2-7
d_gene: TRBD2
CDR3aa: CASSLHGEAGVLPYEQYF
CDR3nt: TGCGCCAGCAGCTTACATGGTGAGGCGGGAGTCCTTCCCTACGAGCAGTACTTC

abundance: .
len: 16
v_gene: TRBV20-1
j_gene: TRBJ2-7
d_gene: .
CDR3aa: CSARGTREGAAYEQYF
CDR3nt: TGCAGTGCTAGAGGTACGAGGGAAGGGGCCGCCTACGAGCAGTACTTC